What follows are 29 T cell receptor beta chains derived from one specimen sequenced in a study of T cells expressing NK-cell markers. For each CDR3 protein, TCRdb gives one entry from its re-call of the 5' RACE reads, without DNA. The sample features 500,000 or so distinct CDR3 sequences, with about 3.6% in its top ten. Sequenced input: blood T cells: a sorted CD56 or NKG2C T cell subset, CD4+ or CD8+ T cells, or bulk PBMC T cells (not recorded which). These receptors were collected from a man between 18 and 29 years old in good health.

The chain carries TRBV29-1 and TRBJ1-1; TCRdb's D call, TRBD1, is unchecked because there is no DNA. The CDR3 spans 14 residues. The germline CDR1 and CDR2 sequences are SQVTM and ANQGSEA. This CDR3 is CSAERGTGESEAFF.

This chain links TRBV10-3 with TRBJ2-1; TCRdb's assignment of TRBD2 cannot be checked, as there is no DNA. The CDR3 has 13 residues. Germline loops: CDR1 ENHRY, CDR2 SYGVKD. CDR3 region: CAINPAGMNEQFF.

The rearrangement joins TRBV4-2 to TRBJ2-2. Germline loops: CDR1 LGHNA, CDR2 YNFKEQ. This CDR3 contains 14 residues. The CDR3 protein is CASSQLEASGELFF.

The chain recombines TRBV9 with TRBJ2-3; TCRdb lists TRBD2, though no DNA is available to test this call. This CDR3 spans 15 amino acids. CDR1 and CDR2 from the germline V gene are SGDLS and YYNGEE. CDR3 sequence: CASSAGTSVSDTQYF.

The CDR3 reads CASSAGTHGGYTF. V usage is TRBV12-3 or TRBV12-4 and J usage is TRBJ1-2; the D call of TRBD1 rests on TCRdb alone, since no DNA is present to check it. The CDR3 runs to 13 residues.

The CDR3 reads CASRDSDKTQYF. This chain joins TRBV5-1 and TRBJ2-5; the TCRdb D gene call, TRBD2, has no DNA to confirm it. From germline, CDR1 is SGHRS and CDR2 YFSETQ. This CDR3 is built from 12 residues.

This chain links TRBV9 with TRBJ2-5; lacking DNA, the TRBD2 call made by TCRdb goes unchecked. The CDR3 covers 18 residues. Germline lookup yields CDR1 SGDLS and CDR2 YYNGEE. CDR3 sequence reads: CASSVVPQLAGGGETQYF.

The chain couples TRBV9 to TRBJ2-1. Germline-derived CDR1 and CDR2 are SGDLS and YYNGEE. The CDR3 spans 13 residues. This CDR3 is CASSGVSYNEQFF.

This rearrangement joins TRBV5-1 to TRBJ2-1. Germline CDR1 reads SGHRS; CDR2 reads YFSETQ. The CDR3 runs 12 residues. The CDR3 sequence is CASSLVGSEQFF. Full variable domain (missing parts from reference TRBV5-1 and TRBJ2-1): KAGVTQTPRYLIKTRGQQVTLSCSPISGHRSVSWYQQTPGQGLQFLFEYFSETQRNKGNFPGRFSGRQFSNSRSEMNVSTLELGDSALYLCASSLVGSEQFFGPGTRLTVL.

This rearrangement joins TRBV4-1 to TRBJ2-1; TCRdb lists TRBD2, though no DNA is available to test this call. The CDR3 contains 17 residues. Per germline, CDR1 MGHRA and CDR2 YSYEKL. CDR3 residues: CASSQDESGSGYNEQFF.

V usage is TRBV6-2 or TRBV6-3 and J usage is TRBJ2-1; TCRdb returns TRBD2, unconfirmable since there is no DNA. This CDR3 is built from 17 residues. Germline V gene lookup returns CDR1 MNHEY and CDR2 SVGEGT. CDR3 in amino acids: CASSSPYRAGGNNEQFF.

V is TRBV12-3 or TRBV12-4 and J is TRBJ2-3; TCRdb indicates TRBD2, and absent DNA this call remains unverified. The CDR3 covers 16 residues. The CDR3 region is CASSLAGLAGEDTQYF.

The chain has TRBV5-1 and TRBJ2-1; TCRdb lists TRBD2, though no DNA is available to test this call. Germline V CDR1 and CDR2: SGHRS, YFSETQ. The CDR3 is 14 amino acids. The CDR3 here is CASPSGVPNNEQFF. The whole variable domain, filled in from reference TRBV5-1 and TRBJ2-1, reads KAGVTQTPRYLIKTRGQQVTLSCSPISGHRSVSWYQQTPGQGLQFLFEYFSETQRNKGNFPGRFSGRQFSNSRSEMNVSTLELGDSALYLCASPSGVPNNEQFFGPGTRLTVL.

The chain recombines TRBV9 with TRBJ2-5; with no DNA, the TCRdb D assignment of TRBD1 cannot be verified. This CDR3 spans 15 amino acids. Germline V lookup: CDR1 SGDLS, CDR2 YYNGEE. The CDR3 region is CASSVGAGGLETQYF.

The V gene is TRBV5-1, the J gene TRBJ2-1; TCRdb proposes TRBD1, but this gene call is untestable without DNA. CDR1 is SGHRS, CDR2 YFSETQ, per germline. This CDR3 comprises 11 residues. The CDR3 sequence: CASSETRVGFF.

The chain is built from TRBV20-1 and TRBJ2-3; TCRdb indicates TRBD2, and absent DNA this call remains unverified. The germline gives CDR1 DFQATT, CDR2 SNEGSKA (reference sequence). There are 15 residues in the CDR3. CDR3 loop: CSPAFSGPSTDTQYF.

V gene TRBV12-3 or TRBV12-4 combines with J gene TRBJ1-6; the D gene TCRdb calls, TRBD1, cannot be checked with no DNA. CDR3 length: 14 amino acids. The chain's CDR3 is CASRKGAKESPLHF.

The chain joins TRBV24-1 to TRBJ2-7; TCRdb designates TRBD1, a call that cannot be tested without DNA. The CDR3 spans 15 residues. Germline-derived CDR1 and CDR2 are KGHDR and SFDVKD. CDR3 sequence reads: CATSDPAAPGDEQYF.

The chain has TRBV29-1 and TRBJ2-5; TCRdb picks TRBD1, but there is no DNA to check that call. CDR3 length: 13 residues. Germline V gene lookup returns CDR1 SQVTM and CDR2 ANQGSEA. CDR3 sequence reads: CSVEGRVRETQYF.

The chain is built from TRBV10-3 and TRBJ1-1. The CDR3 extends over 13 amino acids. CDR1 and CDR2 from the germline V gene are ENHRY and SYGVKD. The CDR3 spells CASSRGTVDEAFF.

The CDR3 region is CASRNRDYNNEQFF. The rearrangement links TRBV5-1 to TRBJ2-1; TCRdb calls TRBD2, which cannot be checked without DNA. The CDR3 totals 14 residues. From germline, CDR1 is SGHRS and CDR2 YFSETQ.

The rearrangement links TRBV19 to TRBJ1-1; TCRdb outputs TRBD1, but without DNA this stays unchecked. The V gene's germline CDR1 is LNHDA and CDR2 SQIVND (reference sequence). This CDR3 spans 13 amino acids. CDR3 residues: CASSIGADTEAFF.

The chain uses TRBV7-9 and TRBJ2-2. Germline V gives CDR1 SEHNR, CDR2 FQNEAQ (reference sequence). The length of the CDR3 is 12 residues. The CDR3 is CASNGKPGELFF.

V usage is TRBV5-1 and J usage is TRBJ2-5; TCRdb outputs TRBD2, but without DNA this stays unchecked. This CDR3 spans 12 amino acids. Germline V gene sequence: CDR1 SGHRS, CDR2 YFSETQ. CDR3: CASSAGQETQYF.

V and J are TRBV9 and TRBJ2-7; TCRdb's D call of TRBD1 is untestable without DNA. The CDR3 runs 15 residues. Germline loops: CDR1 SGDLS, CDR2 YYNGEE. The CDR3 here is CASSVEGQGAYEQYF.

The chain employs TRBV10-3 and TRBJ2-2; TCRdb's D gene call, TRBD1, goes unchecked for lack of DNA. The CDR3 runs 16 residues. Germline CDR1 ENHRY, CDR2 SYGVKD. The CDR3 reads CAIRTRDREYTGELFF.

This chain connects TRBV5-1 to TRBJ2-3; TCRdb proposes TRBD1, but this gene call is untestable without DNA. Looked up from germline, CDR1 is SGHRS and CDR2 is YFSETQ. This CDR3 has 16 residues. The CDR3 spells CASSPSDRGSTDTQYF.

The chain carries TRBV5-1 and TRBJ2-5. The CDR3 length is 12 residues. Germline V gene data show CDR1 as SGHRS and CDR2 as YFSETQ. The CDR3 is CASSLKEETQYF.

The chain has TRBV12-3 or TRBV12-4 and TRBJ2-1; the D gene TCRdb calls, TRBD1, cannot be checked with no DNA. The CDR3 extends over 19 amino acids. The CDR3 is CASSFGTGLFSRSYNEQFF.